The next 6 T cell receptor beta chains were all read from a single sample in a study of control samples from healthy donors and cancer patients. The repertoire was sequenced with immunoSEQ multiplex PCR; TCRdb's copy has only in-frame clones and lacks some. This sample yields about 110,000 clones, of which about nine tenths are seen a single time; roughly 4% belongs to the top ten. Sequencing input: blood. The origin of the receptors is a human donor in good health. The donor label of this sample is uncertain.

The chain combines TRBV27 with TRBJ1-1; no definite D call. The CDR3 length is 15 residues. Per the germline V gene, CDR1 is MNHEY and CDR2 is SMNVEV (reference sequence). V lost 2 bases and J 4 bases, leaving 14 bases between the germline ends. The CDR3 DNA is TGTGCCAGCAGTTTAATGGGAGTTGGCGGCACTGAAGCTTTCTTT. It translates to CASSLMGVGGTEAFF.

The chain carries TRBV9 and TRBJ1-1; weak D call: TRBD1 (5 bases). Between the trimmed V and J ends, which lost 3 bases and 7 bases, there was a span of 13 bases. The length of the CDR3 is 13 residues. Germline lookup yields CDR1 SGDLS and CDR2 YYNGEE. The CDR3 reads CASSAVQGGEAFF. In nucleotides, the CDR3 is TGTGCCAGCAGCGCCGTCCAGGGCGGTGAAGCTTTCTTT.

CDR3 nucleotides: TGTGCCAGCAGCTCCCTGAGGGGCCCCGCGGCAGATACGCAGTATTTT. This translates into CASSSLRGPAADTQYF. The chain uses TRBV21-1 and TRBJ2-3. TRBV21-1 is noted as a pseudogene. The CDR3 runs 16 residues.

This clone showed up just once. J is TRBJ1-5 and V is TRBV24-1; D possibly corresponds to TRBD1 (5 bases). This CDR3 is 17 amino acids long. Trimming pared 3 bases from V and 0 bases from J, leaving 14 bases between. From germline, CDR1 is KGHDR and CDR2 SFDVKD. The CDR3 DNA is TGTGCCACCAGTGATAACGGAATAGGGACTAGCAATCAGCCCCAGCATTTT. Its translation: CATSDNGIGTSNQPQHF.

This rearrangement joins TRBV21-1 to TRBJ2-7; the listed D gene, TRBD1, was not tested against the DNA. TRBV21-1 is tagged as a pseudogene. The CDR3 is made up of 14 amino acids. CDR3 nucleotides: TGTGCCAGCAGCAGAAAAGGGGTCTCCTACGAGCAGTACTTC. Amino acids: CASSRKGVSYEQYF.

V usage is TRBV5-5 and J usage is TRBJ1-3, with D unclear. This CDR3 contains 14 residues. CDR1 is SGHKS, CDR2 YYEKEE, per germline (reference sequence). Trimming took off 5 bases at V and 0 bases at J, with 9 bases between the two ends. The CDR3 spells CASSRGDSGNTIYF. The CDR3 DNA follows: TGTGCCAGCAGTCGCGGGGACTCTGGAAACACCATATATTTT.